This entry lists 22 T cell receptor beta chains sequenced from one sample in a study of molecular identifiers for immune sequencing clone quantification (dated by TCRdb to 2017 to 2018). The library relied on PCR. This sample was sequenced with an Illumina MiSeq. In TCRdb, the public reads were trimmed at Q25 with fastp and aligned with MiXCR, with productive beta chains retained. Duplicate CDR3 protein sequences are folded into a single record with the most common DNA and genes. A total of 30,000 to 45,000 distinct CDR3 sequences appear in this sample, around a sixth of them only once. Together, the top ten hold about 6.2% of the sample. The source material was naive CD8+ T cells from blood, with Jurkat cell RNA spiked in. The cell subset or site label, as the study defines it: FACS-sorted CD8+CD4-CCR7+CD45RA+ naive T cells. These receptors were collected from a human donor in good health. Some libraries in this study had Jurkat cell RNA spiked in.

In its sample, this clonotype was seen many times. This chain connects TRBV28 to TRBJ1-1; D is perhaps TRBD1 (6 bases). The CDR3 is 16 amino acids. V lost 4 bases to trimming and J lost 0 bases, with 15 bases between them. Germline loops: CDR1 MDHEN, CDR2 SYDVKM. CDR3 in amino acids: CASSSVTWGLNTEAFF. The CDR3 DNA sequence: TGTGCCAGCAGTTCAGTTACGTGGGGGCTGAACACTGAAGCTTTCTTT.

This clonotype was picked up many times. This chain connects TRBV24-1 to TRBJ1-3; a weak D match, TRBD1 (5 bases). There are 14 residues in the CDR3. Deletions cut 1 base from V and 3 bases from J, with 6 bases between. Germline V gives CDR1 KGHDR, CDR2 SFDVKD. The CDR3 nucleotides are TGTGCCACCAGTGATTTAGGGGATGGAAACACCATATATTTT. It yields the protein CATSDLGDGNTIYF.

The J gene is TRBJ1-2, the V gene TRBV29-1; D uncertain. V was clipped by 3 bases and J by 0 bases, with 5 bases between them. The CDR3 contains 12 residues. Germline V gives CDR1 SQVTM, CDR2 ANQGSEA. CDR3 DNA: TGCAGCGTTGAGGGTTCTAACTATGGCTACACCTTC. Protein product: CSVEGSNYGYTF.

Concerning this clonotype itself: Just one base apart from a much larger clone, this may be a read error. This CDR3 is missing its conserved last phenylalanine or tryptophan, likely due to a read error. This chain uses TRBV20-1 with TRBJ2-7; D unresolved. Germline V lookup: CDR1 DFQATT, CDR2 SNEGSKA (reference sequence). This CDR3 spans 12 amino acids. Trimming stripped 8 bases from V and 3 bases from J, with 14 bases between. The CDR3 DNA is TGCAGTAAGCAGGAACTCCGCTACGAGCAGTACTCC. Translating gives CSKQELRYEQYS.

The chain links TRBV6-5 to TRBJ2-7; 10 positions match TRBD1. CDR3 length equals 14 residues. Unmatched junction bases numbered 3, after V lost 2 bases and J lost 5 bases. Germline V CDR1 and CDR2: MNHEY, SVGAGI. The CDR3 is CASSYKTGGDEQYF. The CDR3 DNA sequence: TGTGCCAGCAGTTACAAGACAGGGGGCGACGAGCAGTACTTC.

The rearrangement joins TRBV27 to TRBJ1-1, with unresolved D. The length of the CDR3 is 12 residues. Germline V CDR1 and CDR2: MNHEY, SMNVEV (reference sequence). Trimming shortened V by 5 bases and J by 8 bases, and 12 bases separated the two germline ends. The chain's CDR3 is CASSTGPGEAFF. The CDR3 nucleotides are TGTGCCAGCAGTACCGGGCCCGGCGAAGCTTTCTTT.

The sample holds many counts of this clonotype. The rearrangement uses TRBV14 and TRBJ2-7; D gene unclear. Germline V gene data show CDR1 as SGHDN and CDR2 as FVKESK. The CDR3 is 12 amino acids. Trimming shortened V by 8 bases and J by 0 bases, and 8 bases separated the two germline ends. CDR3 sequence reads: CASGETSYEQYF. The CDR3 nucleotides are TGTGCCAGCGGGGAAACCTCCTACGAGCAGTACTTC.

About this clonotype: One base away lies a much larger clone, so this may be a sequencing read error. It is likely a read error, because the conserved phenylalanine at the end of the CDR3 is missing. V is TRBV28 and J is TRBJ2-6, with no clear D. Germline V gene data show CDR1 as MDHEN and CDR2 as SYDVKM. The CDR3 covers 17 residues. The V and J ends lost 5 bases and 2 bases respectively, with 16 bases between them. The CDR3 loop reads CASSPPLRFTGANVLTL. Here the CDR3 DNA reads TGTGCCAGCAGTCCACCCCTCCGATTCACTGGGGCCAACGTCCTGACTCTC.

About this clonotype itself: Given a much more abundant clone one base away, this may be a read error. V is TRBV28 and J is TRBJ2-3; D is unresolved. The CDR3 spans 12 residues. CDR1 is MDHEN and CDR2 is SYDVKM in the germline V gene. The CDR3, as DNA: TGTGCCAGCAGTCGGTTTCTAGATACGCGGTATTTT. This encodes CASSRFLDTRYF. Supplemented by reference TRBV28 and TRBJ2-3, the full variable domain reads DVKVTQSSRYLVKRTGEKVFLECVQDMDHENMFWYRQDPGLGLRLIYFSYDVKMKEKGDIPEGYSVSREKKERFSLILESASTNQTSMYLCASSRFLDTRYFGPGTRLTVL.

This clonotype came up many times. The chain uses TRBV9 and TRBJ2-3; no definite D call. Germline-derived CDR1 and CDR2 are SGDLS and YYNGEE. This CDR3 has 13 residues. The ends were cut back, 0 bases at V and 4 bases at J, with 6 bases in the middle. CDR3 protein: CASSVVSADTQYF. The CDR3 bases are TGTGCCAGCAGCGTAGTCAGCGCAGATACGCAGTATTTT.

This clonotype was seen at least ten times. The CDR3 here is CASSHTLHNEQFF. CDR3 coding DNA: TGCGCCAGCAGCCACACCCTCCACAATGAGCAGTTCTTC. V and J are TRBV4-3 and TRBJ2-1; no definite D call. The germline V gene encodes CDR1 LGHNA and CDR2 YSLEER. This CDR3 is built from 13 residues. V lost 3 bases and J lost 5, with 8 bases in between.

In this sample, this clonotype turned up many times. This chain joins TRBV6-2 or TRBV6-3 and TRBJ2-1; the D gene is possibly TRBD1 (5 bases). Germline-derived CDR1 and CDR2 are MNHEY and SVGEGT. The ends were cut back, 0 bases at V and 15 bases at J, with 15 bases in the middle. The CDR3 contains 13 residues. The CDR3 DNA reads as TGTGCCAGCAGTTACTCGTTGGGAAGGGGTGGGTTCTTC. Encoded protein: CASSYSLGRGGFF.

This clonotype showed up many times. The rearrangement uses TRBV4-3 and TRBJ2-1; the D is unclear. V lost 5 bases to trimming and J lost 6 bases, with 17 bases between them. Germline-derived CDR1 and CDR2 are LGHNA and YSLEER. The CDR3 runs to 15 residues. CDR3 DNA: TGCGCCAGCAGCACTCGGGTTTCCTTGGGCAATGAGCAGTTCTTC. It translates to CASSTRVSLGNEQFF.

Many counts were recorded for this clonotype. The J gene is TRBJ2-1, the V gene TRBV28; D might be TRBD2 (5 bases). Germline V gene data show CDR1 as MDHEN and CDR2 as SYDVKM. This CDR3 has 13 residues. Trimming took off 4 bases at V and 6 bases at J, with 10 bases between the two ends. CDR3 residues: CASSWAGFNEQFF. The CDR3 nucleotides are TGTGCCAGCAGTTGGGCGGGTTTCAATGAGCAGTTCTTC.

This clonotype has at least ten counts. The V and J genes are TRBV28 and TRBJ2-5; a possible D gene is TRBD1 (6 bases). Deletions cut 4 bases from V and 3 bases from J, with 12 bases between. Per the germline V gene, CDR1 is MDHEN and CDR2 is SYDVKM. The CDR3 has 14 residues. CDR3 coding DNA: TGTGCCAGCAGTTCGTACAGGGCGGAAGAGACCCAGTACTTC. Protein sequence: CASSSYRAEETQYF.

This clonotype has ten or more counts. The V call is TRBV5-1, the J call TRBJ2-7; either TRBD1 or TRBD2 may fit D (5 bases each). From germline, CDR1 is SGHRS and CDR2 YFSETQ. Between the trimmed V and J ends, which lost 3 bases and 3 bases, there was a span of 7 bases. CDR3 size: 12 residues. CDR3 DNA sequence: TGCGCCAGCAGCTGGGACGGCTACGAGCAGTACTTC. As protein: CASSWDGYEQYF.

For this clonotype: Relative to the germline gene, one junction end is altered; a read error may explain this. J is TRBJ2-1 and V is TRBV20-1; 10 bases align to TRBD1. The CDR3 spans 19 residues. Germline CDR1 and CDR2: DFQATT and SNEGSKA (reference sequence). This CDR3 reads CSTRAGQGPIRTKYNEQFF. The CDR3 DNA sequence: TGCAGTACTAGAGCGGGACAGGGGCCAATCCGAACCAAATACAATGAGCAGTTCTTC.

This clonotype was counted ten times or more. The chain recombines TRBV7-8 with TRBJ1-5; no clear D gene. This CDR3 comprises 14 residues. V lost 1 base and J 3 bases, leaving 7 bases between the germline ends. Germline CDR1 SGHVS, CDR2 FQNEAQ. Written as DNA, the CDR3 is TGTGCCAGCAGCTTAGGTAGGCCCAATCAGCCCCAGCATTTT. As protein: CASSLGRPNQPQHF. Drawing the rest from reference TRBV7-8 and TRBJ1-5, the complete variable domain is GAGVSQSPRYKVAKRGQDVALRCDPISGHVSLFWYQQALGQGPEFLTYFQNEAQLDKSGLPSDRFFAERPEGSVSTLKIQRTQQEDSAVYLCASSLGRPNQPQHFGDGTRLSIL.

This clonotype was counted at least ten times. The genes are TRBV12-3 or TRBV12-4 and TRBJ2-1; possibly TRBD2 for D (5 bases). The CDR3 spans 16 residues. V lost 3 bases to trimming and J lost 1 base, with 13 bases between them. The CDR3 bases are TGTGCCAGCAGTTTTGGTGCAGGAGGTTCCTACAATGAGCAGTTCTTC. This translates into CASSFGAGGSYNEQFF.

Concerning this clonotype: This may arise from a read error, as a much more abundant clone is one base away. V usage is TRBV6-5 and J usage is TRBJ2-1; unclear D gene. This CDR3 is 12 amino acids long. CDR1 and CDR2 (germline): MNHEY, SVGAGI. CDR3 sequence reads: CASSYHGQAQLF. In DNA, the CDR3 is TGTGCCAGCAGTTACCACGGTCAAGCGCAGCTCTTC.

Only one count was recorded for this clonotype. Since a much larger clone is just one base distant, this may be a read error. The gene calls are TRBV28 and TRBJ2-1; 7 bases fit TRBD2. Germline V lookup: CDR1 MDHEN, CDR2 SYDVKM. The junction had 17 bases not matched to a gene; V was cut back by 3 bases and J by 9 bases. CDR3 size: 17 residues. The CDR3 protein is CASSFPPSGTGLGEQFF. As DNA, the CDR3 is TGTGCCAGCAGTTTCCCCCCAAGCGGGACTGGGCTCGGTGAGCAGTTCTTC.

This clonotype was observed a few times. The rearrangement links TRBV28 to TRBJ2-3, with a weak D call TRBD2 (5 bases). V was pared by 5 bases and J by 3 bases, with 12 bases between. This CDR3 is 14 amino acids long. CDR1 and CDR2 (germline): MDHEN, SYDVKM. This CDR3 reads CASSLLTGTDTQYF. As DNA, the CDR3 is TGTGCCAGCAGTCTCTTGACGGGAACAGATACGCAGTATTTT.